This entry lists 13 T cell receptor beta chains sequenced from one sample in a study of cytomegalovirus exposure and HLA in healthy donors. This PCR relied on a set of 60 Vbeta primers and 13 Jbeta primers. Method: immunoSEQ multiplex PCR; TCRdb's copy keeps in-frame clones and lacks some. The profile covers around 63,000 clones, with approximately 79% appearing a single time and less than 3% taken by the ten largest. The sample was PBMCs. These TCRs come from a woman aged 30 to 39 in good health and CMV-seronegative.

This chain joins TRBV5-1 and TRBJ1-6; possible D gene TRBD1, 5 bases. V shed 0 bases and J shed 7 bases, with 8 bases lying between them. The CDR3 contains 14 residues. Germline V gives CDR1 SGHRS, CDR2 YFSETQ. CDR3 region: CASSLEQGNSPLHF. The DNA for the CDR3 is TGCGCCAGCAGCTTGGAGCAGGGAAATTCACCCCTCCACTTT.

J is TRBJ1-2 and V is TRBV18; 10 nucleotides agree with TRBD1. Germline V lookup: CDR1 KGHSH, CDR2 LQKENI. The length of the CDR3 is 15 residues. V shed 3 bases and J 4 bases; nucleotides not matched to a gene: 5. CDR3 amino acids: CASSPGTGEGYGYTF. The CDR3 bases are TGTGCCAGCTCACCTGGGACAGGGGAGGGCTATGGCTACACCTTC.

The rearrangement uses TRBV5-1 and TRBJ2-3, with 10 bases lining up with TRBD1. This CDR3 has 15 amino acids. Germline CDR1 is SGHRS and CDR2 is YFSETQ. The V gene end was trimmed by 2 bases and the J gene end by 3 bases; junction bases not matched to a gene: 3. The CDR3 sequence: CASSFGQGGTDTQYF. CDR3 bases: TGCGCCAGCAGCTTCGGACAGGGGGGAACAGATACGCAGTATTTT.

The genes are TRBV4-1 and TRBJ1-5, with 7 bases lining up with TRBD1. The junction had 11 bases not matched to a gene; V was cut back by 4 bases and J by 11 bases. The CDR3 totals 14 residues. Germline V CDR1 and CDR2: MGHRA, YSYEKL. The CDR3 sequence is CASSPSEGAMTQHF. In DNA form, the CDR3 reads TGCGCCAGCAGCCCCAGCGAGGGGGCGATGACCCAGCATTTT.

The CDR3 spells CASSQGLAAFGDNEQFF. The DNA of the CDR3 is TGCGCCAGCAGCCAGGGACTAGCGGCTTTCGGGGACAATGAGCAGTTCTTC. The J gene is TRBJ2-1, the V gene TRBV4-3; TRBD2 matches 11 bases. The CDR3 covers 17 residues. Germline assignment: CDR1 LGHNA and CDR2 YSLEER. V gave up 3 bases and J gave up 5 bases; unmatched junction bases: 9.

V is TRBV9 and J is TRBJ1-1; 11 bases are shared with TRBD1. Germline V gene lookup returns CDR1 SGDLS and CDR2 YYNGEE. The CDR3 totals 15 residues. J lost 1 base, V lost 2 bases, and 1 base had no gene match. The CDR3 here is CASSVGQGANTEAFF. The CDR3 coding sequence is TGTGCCAGCAGCGTTGGACAGGGGGCGAACACTGAAGCTTTCTTT.

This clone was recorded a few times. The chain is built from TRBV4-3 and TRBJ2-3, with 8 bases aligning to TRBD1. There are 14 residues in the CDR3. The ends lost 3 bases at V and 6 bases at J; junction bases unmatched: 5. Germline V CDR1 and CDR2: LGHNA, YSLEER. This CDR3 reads CASSQVDREDTQYF. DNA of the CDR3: TGCGCCAGCAGCCAGGTGGACAGGGAGGATACGCAGTATTTT.

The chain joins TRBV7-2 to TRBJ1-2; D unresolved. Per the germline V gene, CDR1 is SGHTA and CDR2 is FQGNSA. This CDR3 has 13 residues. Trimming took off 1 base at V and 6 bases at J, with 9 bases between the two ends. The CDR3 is CASSLVSPDGYTF. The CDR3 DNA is TGTGCCAGCAGCTTAGTATCACCAGATGGCTACACCTTC.

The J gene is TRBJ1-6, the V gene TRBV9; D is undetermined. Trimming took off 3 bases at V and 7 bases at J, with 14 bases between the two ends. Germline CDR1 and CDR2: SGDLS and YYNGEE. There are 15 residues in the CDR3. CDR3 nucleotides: TGTGCCAGCAGCGGTGACGGCCAAGCGAATTCACCCCTCCACTTT. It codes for CASSGDGQANSPLHF.

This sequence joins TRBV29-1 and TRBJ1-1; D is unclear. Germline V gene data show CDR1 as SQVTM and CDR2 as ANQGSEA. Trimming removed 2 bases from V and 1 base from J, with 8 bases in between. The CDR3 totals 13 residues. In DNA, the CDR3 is TGCAGCGTTGAAAACCCAGAGAACACTGAAGCTTTCTTT. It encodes CSVENPENTEAFF.

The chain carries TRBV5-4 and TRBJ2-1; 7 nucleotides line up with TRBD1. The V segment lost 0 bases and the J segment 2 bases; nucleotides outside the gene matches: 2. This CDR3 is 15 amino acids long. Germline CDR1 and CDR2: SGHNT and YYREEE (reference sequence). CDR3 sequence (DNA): TGTGCCAGCAGCTTGGCCCAGGGGGCCTACAATGAGCAGTTCTTC. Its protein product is CASSLAQGAYNEQFF.

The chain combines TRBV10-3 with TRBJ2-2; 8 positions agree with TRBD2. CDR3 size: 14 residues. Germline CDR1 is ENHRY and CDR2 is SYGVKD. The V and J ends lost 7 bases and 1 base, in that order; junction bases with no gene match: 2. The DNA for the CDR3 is TGTGCCATCACGGGGGGGAAGAACACCGGGGAGCTGTTTTTT. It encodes CAITGGKNTGELFF.

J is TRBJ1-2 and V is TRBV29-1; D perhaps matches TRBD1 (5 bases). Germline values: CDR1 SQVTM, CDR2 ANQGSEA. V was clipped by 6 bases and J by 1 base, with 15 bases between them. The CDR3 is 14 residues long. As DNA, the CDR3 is TGCAGCGTAGCGGGGGACGCGGATAACTATGGCTACACCTTC. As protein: CSVAGDADNYGYTF.